A selection of T cell receptor beta chains follows, all from one sample in a study of T cells in Graves' hyperthyroidism and ophthalmopathy. TCRdb redid the calling of the multiplex PCR reads with MiXCR, one entry per CDR3 protein. The table includes hundreds of thousands of distinct CDR3 sequences, around 20% detected once. Sequenced material: blood. The origin of the receptors is a man aged 30-40 years with Graves' ophthalmopathy. Both conserved end residues are trimmed from each CDR3. D genes are given only for firm matches.

v_gene: TRBV12-3/TRBV12-4
j_gene: TRBJ1-4
d_gene: NA
CDR3aa: ASGPGRVRGDQNEKLF

v_gene: TRBV29-1
j_gene: TRBJ1-2
d_gene: NA
CDR3aa: SILGTDYGYI

v_gene: TRBV18
j_gene: TRBJ2-6
d_gene: NA
CDR3aa: ASSPPQGSGANVLT

v_gene: TRBV20-1
j_gene: TRBJ2-7
d_gene: NA
CDR3aa: SARDSGYEQY

v_gene: TRBV9
j_gene: TRBJ2-1
d_gene: TRBD2
CDR3aa: ASSPEGGTYNEQF

v_gene: TRBV7-9
j_gene: TRBJ2-1
d_gene: NA
CDR3aa: ASSFSPDEQF

v_gene: TRBV6-6
j_gene: TRBJ1-5
d_gene: NA
CDR3aa: ASSYSNGQPQH

v_gene: TRBV20-1
j_gene: TRBJ2-6
d_gene: NA
CDR3aa: SGLNPGGILTGANVLT

v_gene: TRBV24-1
j_gene: TRBJ2-7
d_gene: TRBD1
CDR3aa: ATSDKGATGSYEQY

v_gene: TRBV14
j_gene: TRBJ2-7
d_gene: TRBD2
CDR3aa: ASSPLGLAGPGEQY

v_gene: TRBV7-8
j_gene: TRBJ2-3
d_gene: NA
CDR3aa: ASTLTGSSTDTQY

v_gene: TRBV20-1
j_gene: TRBJ2-5
d_gene: TRBD2
CDR3aa: SASRASGRDETQY

v_gene: TRBV7-2
j_gene: TRBJ2-3
d_gene: NA
CDR3aa: ASSLRPGADTQY

v_gene: TRBV20-1
j_gene: TRBJ2-1
d_gene: TRBD1
CDR3aa: SARGGQSSYNEQF

v_gene: TRBV3-1
j_gene: TRBJ2-1
d_gene: TRBD2
CDR3aa: ASSPGTSGRGSYNEQF

v_gene: TRBV5-1
j_gene: TRBJ1-1
d_gene: NA
CDR3aa: ASSFLGGGNTEAF

v_gene: TRBV9
j_gene: TRBJ2-2
d_gene: NA
CDR3aa: ASSVWDISNANTGELF

v_gene: TRBV3-1
j_gene: TRBJ2-5
d_gene: NA
CDR3aa: ASSLSRARQETQY

v_gene: TRBV11-3
j_gene: TRBJ2-3
d_gene: NA
CDR3aa: ASSLGTSSADTQY

v_gene: TRBV5-1
j_gene: TRBJ1-2
d_gene: NA
CDR3aa: ASSFGQGGGYT

v_gene: TRBV10-3
j_gene: TRBJ2-7
d_gene: NA
CDR3aa: AISEFLRDGSSYEQY

v_gene: TRBV6-2/TRBV6-3
j_gene: TRBJ2-6
d_gene: TRBD2
CDR3aa: ASSTGLARSGANVLT

v_gene: TRBV28
j_gene: TRBJ1-5
d_gene: NA
CDR3aa: ASNPPKTGISNQPQH

v_gene: TRBV5-4
j_gene: TRBJ2-1
d_gene: TRBD2
CDR3aa: ASSLVATSGYNEQF

v_gene: TRBV28
j_gene: TRBJ1-5
d_gene: NA
CDR3aa: ASRGTFNQPQH